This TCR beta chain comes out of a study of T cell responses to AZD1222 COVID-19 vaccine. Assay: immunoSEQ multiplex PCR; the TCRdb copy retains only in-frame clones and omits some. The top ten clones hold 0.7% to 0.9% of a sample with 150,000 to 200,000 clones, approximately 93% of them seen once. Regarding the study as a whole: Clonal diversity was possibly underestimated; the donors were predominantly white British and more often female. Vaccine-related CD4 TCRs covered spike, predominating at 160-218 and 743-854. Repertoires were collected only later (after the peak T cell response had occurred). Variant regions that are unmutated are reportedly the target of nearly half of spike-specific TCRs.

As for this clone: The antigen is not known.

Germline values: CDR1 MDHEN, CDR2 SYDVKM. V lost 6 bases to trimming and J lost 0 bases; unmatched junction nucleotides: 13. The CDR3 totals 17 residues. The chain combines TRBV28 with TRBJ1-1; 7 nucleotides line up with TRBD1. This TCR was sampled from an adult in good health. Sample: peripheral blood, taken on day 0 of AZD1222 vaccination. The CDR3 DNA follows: TGTGCCAGCAGCCCACTGCGAGGGGGCGGAATGAACACTGAAGCTTTCTTT. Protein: CASSPLRGGGMNTEAFF.